This T cell receptor (beta chain) was documented in a study of identifying expanded T cells in peripheral blood. Study observations and caveats: About 1.3 clones differed between technical replicates, versus 16.4 and 19 over time. Roughly two-week clone count variance significantly increased as total template count grew.

This table comes from immunoSEQ multiplex PCR, and its TCRdb copy is limited to in-frame clones, with some not included. Altogether 100,000 or so clones are present, more than 70% being singletons, with the ten largest covering around 14%. This CDR3 contains 14 residues. V lost 5 bases and J lost 4, with 14 bases in between. The V gene's germline CDR1 is KGHSH and CDR2 LQKENI. In the case of this clone: Its antigen is unknown.

No infections or other immune events were documented during collection. The receptor was derived from a person aged 18-70 years in good health. Specimen: blood. This rearrangement joins TRBV18 to TRBJ1-1, with TRBD1 as a possible D gene (5 bases). The CDR3 reads CASSARGGGTEAFF. CDR3 nucleotide sequence: TGTGCCAGCTCAGCCCGGGGCGGTGGCACTGAAGCTTTCTTT.